These 23 T cell receptor beta chains were all obtained from the same sample, sequenced in a study of cytomegalovirus exposure and HLA in healthy donors. This PCR relied on a set of 60 Vbeta primers and 13 Jbeta primers. Assay: immunoSEQ multiplex PCR; the TCRdb copy retains only in-frame clones and omits some. The sample records around 97,000 clones, roughly three quarters being singletons. Sequencing was performed on PBMCs. These receptors originate from a man in his fifties or sixties in good health and CMV-seropositive.

The V gene is TRBV5-4, the J gene TRBJ2-5; tentative D call: TRBD2 (5 bases). V lost 4 bases and J 2 bases, leaving 18 bases between the germline ends. Per the germline V gene, CDR1 is SGHNT and CDR2 is YYREEE (reference sequence). The CDR3 extends over 16 amino acids. The CDR3 DNA is TGTGCCAGCAGCCCCCGGTCCGTCCGGGATCAAGAGACCCAGTACTTC. Translation: CASSPRSVRDQETQYF.

The chain recombines TRBV9 with TRBJ1-1; TRBD1 matches at 7 bases. With V trimmed by 2 bases and J by 4 bases, 5 bases remained unmatched. The CDR3 covers 14 residues. CDR1 is SGDLS, CDR2 YYNGEE, per germline. The CDR3 DNA follows: TGTGCCAGCAGCGTTACAGGGGCCGCCACTGAAGCTTTCTTT. It codes for CASSVTGAATEAFF.

The chain links TRBV29-1 to TRBJ2-1, with TRBD2 as a possible D gene (5 bases). The ends were cut back, 5 bases at V and 2 bases at J, with 16 bases in the middle. The germline V gene has CDR1 SQVTM and CDR2 ANQGSEA. This CDR3 contains 15 residues. The CDR3 DNA follows: TGCAGCGTTCGCGGGTTCACCACTACCTACAATGAGCAGTTCTTC. Translating it yields CSVRGFTTTYNEQFF.

The CDR3 sequence: CASSTDRGQAFF. As DNA, the CDR3 is TGTGCCAGCTCAACCGACAGGGGACAAGCTTTCTTT. The chain recombines TRBV18 with TRBJ1-1, with 8 nucleotides matching TRBD1. The CDR3 contains 12 residues. Germline V gene sequence: CDR1 KGHSH, CDR2 LQKENI. J was trimmed by 9 bases and V by 5 bases; bases with no gene match: 5. The whole variable domain, remainder taken from reference TRBV18 and TRBJ1-1, is NAGVMQNPRHLVRRRGQEARLRCSPMKGHSHVYWYRQLPEEGLKFMVYLQKENIIDESGMPKERFSAEFPKEGPSILRIQQVVRGDSAAYFCASSTDRGQAFFGQGTRLTVV.

The rearrangement uses TRBV7-5 and TRBJ2-7; the table calls TRBD2, which could not be checked here. TRBV7-5 is a pseudogene locus. The CDR3 runs to 15 residues. The CDR3 region is CARSLLAGEGYEQYF. CDR3 sequence (DNA): TGTGCCAGAAGCTTGCTAGCGGGAGAGGGCTACGAGCAGTACTTC.

This chain connects TRBV15 to TRBJ2-1, with D possibly TRBD2 on 6 matching bases. Trimming removed 2 bases from V and 6 bases from J, with 20 bases in between. CDR1 is LNHNV, CDR2 YYDKDF, per germline (reference sequence). This CDR3 has 17 amino acids. The CDR3: CATSRRPPGLPSNEQFF. As DNA, the CDR3 is TGTGCCACCAGCAGACGACCGCCGGGACTTCCCTCCAATGAGCAGTTCTTC.

CDR3 residues: CATSSGRGRYEQYF. CDR3 DNA sequence: TGTGCCACCTCAAGCGGGAGGGGTCGCTACGAGCAGTACTTC. The chain carries TRBV15 and TRBJ2-7, with 10 bases fitting TRBD2. Per the germline V gene, CDR1 is LNHNV and CDR2 is YYDKDF (reference sequence). V trimming: 8 bases; J trimming: 3 bases; junction bases outside the gene matches: 7. The CDR3 extends over 14 amino acids.

The rearrangement links TRBV4-2 to TRBJ2-2; 10 nucleotides line up with TRBD2. The J segment lost 2 bases and the V segment lost 3 bases, leaving 6 bases of the junction unmatched. This CDR3 spans 17 amino acids. Germline lookup yields CDR1 LGHNA and CDR2 YNFKEQ. The CDR3 sequence is CASSQALAGINTGELFF. The CDR3 nucleotides read TGTGCCAGCAGCCAGGCACTAGCGGGGATTAACACCGGGGAGCTGTTTTTT.

The rearrangement joins TRBV2 to TRBJ1-2; D gene unclear. Germline values: CDR1 SNHLY, CDR2 FYNNEI. The V and J ends lost 2 bases and 4 bases respectively, with 11 bases between them. The CDR3 loop spans 14 amino acids. The CDR3 DNA follows: TGTGCCAGCAGTGAAAACTCAAATATCTATGGCTACACCTTC. It encodes CASSENSNIYGYTF.

CDR3 DNA sequence: TGTGCCACCCGACGCGGCGGGAATACAGATACGCAGTATTTT. This encodes CATRRGGNTDTQYF. The rearrangement links TRBV28 to TRBJ2-3; TRBD2 is a possible D gene (6 bases). CDR3 length: 14 amino acids. V shed 10 bases and J shed 3 bases, with 17 bases lying between them. Germline CDR1 reads MDHEN; CDR2 reads SYDVKM.

CDR3 amino acids: CASSWVGGTDTQYF. The CDR3 bases are TGTGCCAGCAGTTGGGTCGGGGGGACAGATACGCAGTATTTT. V is TRBV27 and J is TRBJ2-3, with 7 bases aligning to TRBD2. This CDR3 has 14 amino acids. The V gene end was trimmed by 4 bases and the J gene end by 3 bases; junction bases not matched to a gene: 4. Germline lookup yields CDR1 MNHEY and CDR2 SMNVEV (reference sequence).

The rearrangement uses TRBV19 and TRBJ2-7; 7 bases align to TRBD2. J lost 2 bases, V lost 4 bases, and 11 bases had no gene match. The CDR3 length is 16 residues. Germline lookup yields CDR1 LNHDA and CDR2 SQIVND (reference sequence). The CDR3 DNA is TGTGCCAGTAGTACCAAGGGCGGGGGTGCGCCCTACGAGCAGTACTTC. Translated, it gives CASSTKGGGAPYEQYF.

The chain recombines TRBV7-9 with TRBJ2-7; TRBD2 might be the D (5 bases). Germline V CDR1 and CDR2: SEHNR, FQNEAQ (reference sequence). This CDR3 spans 13 amino acids. V was trimmed by 8 bases and J by 5 bases, leaving 16 bases between them. The CDR3 region is CASAMAGVHEQYF. The DNA for the CDR3 is TGTGCCAGCGCTATGGCGGGTGTCCACGAGCAGTACTTC. Together with reference TRBV7-9 and TRBJ2-7, the CDR3 gives the full variable domain: DTGVSQNPRHKITKRGQNVTFRCDPISEHNRLYWYRQTLGQGPEFLTYFQNEAQLEKSRLLSDRFSAERPKGSFSTLEIQRTEQGDSAMYLCASAMAGVHEQYFGPGTRLTVT.

The V call is TRBV6-5, the J call TRBJ1-2; perhaps TRBD1 as D (6 bases). The germline V gene has CDR1 MNHEY and CDR2 SVGAGI. The CDR3 is made up of 15 amino acids. V lost 6 bases to trimming and J lost 3 bases, with 17 bases between them. The CDR3 region is CASSLTTRGDYGYTF. CDR3 DNA: TGTGCCAGCAGCTTAACTACCAGGGGCGACTATGGCTACACCTTC.

The rearrangement uses TRBV5-1 and TRBJ2-7, with a tentative D call TRBD1 (6 bases). Trimming took 2 bases from V and 2 from J, leaving 11 bases between them. Germline V lookup: CDR1 SGHRS, CDR2 YFSETQ. The CDR3 totals 14 residues. DNA of the CDR3: TGCGCCAGCAGCTTCGGGACAAGCACCTACGAGCAGTACTTC. Its translation: CASSFGTSTYEQYF.

The chain couples TRBV11-2 to TRBJ2-7, with D perhaps TRBD2 (5 bases). This CDR3 spans 14 amino acids. The germline CDR1 and CDR2 sequences are SGHAT and FQNNGV. Trimming took 3 bases from V and 7 from J, leaving 16 bases between them. The CDR3 sequence: CASSFNAFGEEQYF. The CDR3 DNA is TGTGCCAGCAGCTTTAATGCATTCGGGGAAGAGCAGTACTTC.

This clone was found once. This same CDR3 is encoded by further DNA sequences in the sample. This chain links TRBV5-1 with TRBJ2-6; tentatively, D is TRBD1 (6 bases). Trimming removed 3 bases from V and 4 bases from J, with 11 bases in between. The CDR3 runs to 15 residues. Germline V lookup: CDR1 SGHRS, CDR2 YFSETQ. CDR3 bases: TGCGCCAGCAGCTACCGGACAGCCGGGGCCAACGTCCTGACTTTC. Protein: CASSYRTAGANVLTF.

V is TRBV6-4 and J is TRBJ1-2; D ambiguous. There are 14 residues in the CDR3. Trimming pared 0 bases from V and 7 bases from J, leaving 12 bases between. CDR1 and CDR2 (germline): MRHNA, SNTAGT. In DNA form, the CDR3 reads TGTGCCAGCAGTGACTCGAGTCAGGCGTCTGGCTACACCTTC. This gives the protein CASSDSSQASGYTF.

The chain employs TRBV6-5 and TRBJ2-6; D gene unclear. In germline, CDR1 is MNHEY, CDR2 SVGAGI. The CDR3 loop spans 15 amino acids. V shed 6 bases and J shed 3 bases, with 12 bases lying between them. The CDR3, as DNA: TGTGCCAGCAGGGCCGATTGGAGTGGGGCCAACGTCCTGACTTTC. This sequence encodes CASRADWSGANVLTF.

The chain carries TRBV28 and TRBJ1-2, with D possibly TRBD1 on 6 matching bases. CDR1 is MDHEN, CDR2 SYDVKM, per germline. This CDR3 region has 14 residues. Between the trimmed V and J ends, which lost 2 bases and 8 bases, there was a span of 15 bases. CDR3 amino acids: CASSLNREIWGYTF. For the CDR3, the DNA is TGTGCCAGCAGTTTAAACAGGGAAATTTGGGGCTACACCTTC.

The rearrangement uses TRBV9 and TRBJ2-1; D is possibly TRBD2 (6 bases). The V gene lost 0 bases and the J gene lost 8 bases, with 21 bases spanning the gap. Per the germline V gene, CDR1 is SGDLS and CDR2 is YYNGEE. This CDR3 comprises 17 residues. The CDR3 sequence is CASSVVRTEGAIDEQFF. The DNA for the CDR3 is TGTGCCAGCAGCGTAGTGAGGACGGAGGGAGCCATAGATGAGCAGTTCTTC.

The J gene is TRBJ2-1, the V gene TRBV27; 13 nucleotides agree with TRBD2. This CDR3 has 15 amino acids. J lost 9 bases, V lost 5 bases, and 7 bases had no gene match. Germline-derived CDR1 and CDR2 are MNHEY and SMNVEV (reference sequence). CDR3 nucleotide sequence: TGTGCCAGCAGTCTTAGGACTAGCGGGAGCTTTGAGCAGTTCTTC. The encoded protein is CASSLRTSGSFEQFF.

The chain recombines TRBV7-2 with TRBJ1-2; no definite D call. In germline, CDR1 is SGHTA, CDR2 FQGNSA. Trimming took 5 bases from V and 5 from J, leaving 12 bases between them. There are 13 residues in the CDR3. The CDR3 is CASSQDTLYGYTF. DNA for the CDR3: TGTGCCAGCAGCCAAGACACCCTATATGGCTACACCTTC.